The 13 T cell receptor beta chains presented below share a single source sample, sequenced in a study of cytomegalovirus exposure and HLA in healthy donors. Primers included in the PCR were 60 Vbeta and 13 Jbeta primers. Sequenced by immunoSEQ multiplex PCR; TCRdb stores in-frame clones only, minus some. The table records approximately 220,000 clones, around 79% of them present only once. Sequences were obtained from PBMCs. The origin of the receptors is a girl aged 2 to 9 in good health and CMV-seronegative.

This clone has only a few counts. V is TRBV6-5 and J is TRBJ1-1, with unresolved D. The CDR3 length is 14 residues. V gave up 2 bases and J gave up 2 bases, with 9 bases separating them. CDR1 and CDR2 (germline): MNHEY, SVGAGI. The CDR3 DNA reads TGTGCCAGCAGTTACCGCACAGCTAACACTGAAGCTTTCTTT. Protein product: CASSYRTANTEAFF.

This chain links TRBV25-1 with TRBJ1-2; D is uncertain. V lost 8 bases, J lost 11 bases, and 18 bases lay in between. The germline gives CDR1 MGHDK, CDR2 SYGVNS. This CDR3 is 12 amino acids long. Written as DNA, the CDR3 is TGTGCCAGCCGATCCCCGATTAGAGAGTACACCTTC. Translated, it gives CASRSPIREYTF.

This sequence joins TRBV28 and TRBJ2-1, with 11 positions matching TRBD2. V lost 6 bases and J lost 7; bases outside the gene matches: 8. Germline loops: CDR1 MDHEN, CDR2 SYDVKM. This CDR3 has 15 residues. The CDR3 nucleotides read TGTGCCAGCAGCATAGCGGGAGGGCCGCGGAATGAGCAGTTCTTC. Residues: CASSIAGGPRNEQFF.

The chain carries TRBV6-5 and TRBJ1-2, with 9 nucleotides matching TRBD1. V gave up 6 bases and J gave up 8 bases; unmatched junction bases: 10. The germline V gene has CDR1 MNHEY and CDR2 SVGAGI. The CDR3 is made up of 14 amino acids. This CDR3 is CASRPGQGLDGYTF. The CDR3 DNA is TGTGCCAGCAGACCCGGACAGGGGTTGGACGGCTACACCTTC.

This clone was counted a single time. The gene calls are TRBV7-9 and TRBJ1-2; the match to TRBD1 covers 8 bases. The J segment lost 2 bases and the V segment lost 4 bases, leaving 9 bases of the junction unmatched. Germline V gene sequence: CDR1 SEHNR, CDR2 FQNEAQ (reference sequence). This CDR3 comprises 16 residues. CDR3 coding DNA: TGTGCCAGCAGCTCCGATACCCGGGACAGGAACTATGGCTACACCTTC. It yields the protein CASSSDTRDRNYGYTF.

The chain links TRBV7-6 to TRBJ2-7, with 7 bases aligning to TRBD1. From germline, CDR1 is SGHVS and CDR2 FNYEAQ. J gave up 5 bases and V 3 bases, and 4 bases lay outside the gene matches. The CDR3 contains 13 residues. CDR3 sequence (DNA): TGTGCCAGCAGCTTGAGGGGGCGCGACGAGCAGTACTTC. Residues: CASSLRGRDEQYF.

The chain couples TRBV27 to TRBJ1-1, with D unclear. The V end lost 8 bases, the J end lost 2 bases, and 12 bases lay between the germline ends. Germline CDR1 MNHEY, CDR2 SMNVEV (reference sequence). This CDR3 region has 13 residues. The CDR3 sequence is CASSIGINTEAFF. The CDR3 DNA sequence: TGTGCCAGCTCGATCGGGATTAACACTGAAGCTTTCTTT.

The rearrangement joins TRBV7-9 to TRBJ1-1; 7 positions agree with TRBD1. The CDR3 loop spans 15 amino acids. J was trimmed by 0 bases and V by 4 bases; bases with no gene match: 5. The germline gives CDR1 SEHNR, CDR2 FQNEAQ (reference sequence). The CDR3 loop reads CASSSPQGMNTEAFF. For the CDR3, the DNA is TGTGCCAGCAGCTCGCCACAGGGGATGAACACTGAAGCTTTCTTT.

The chain carries TRBV15 and TRBJ1-4; 7 bases map to TRBD1. The V segment lost 2 bases and the J segment 5 bases; nucleotides outside the gene matches: 5. CDR1 is LNHNV, CDR2 YYDKDF, per germline (reference sequence). The CDR3 contains 15 residues. Written as DNA, the CDR3 is TGTGCCACCAGCAGACTTGGGACAGTAAATGAAAAACTGTTTTTT. Translating gives CATSRLGTVNEKLFF.

The chain links TRBV11-2 to TRBJ2-7, with D tentatively TRBD1 (6 bases). This CDR3 has 14 amino acids. The V and J ends lost 4 bases and 3 bases respectively, with 13 bases between them. Germline V gene data show CDR1 as SGHAT and CDR2 as FQNNGV. CDR3 nucleotides: TGTGCCAGCAGCTCCCGGGACAACGACTACGAGCAGTACTTC. Its translation is CASSSRDNDYEQYF.

The chain carries TRBV2 and TRBJ2-7; D is possibly TRBD2 (5 bases). The CDR3 covers 13 residues. In germline, CDR1 is SNHLY, CDR2 FYNNEI. The germline V and J ends were trimmed by 7 bases and 1 base, with 11 bases remaining between them. CDR3 loop: CASTPGSSYEQYF. The CDR3 bases are TGTGCCAGCACTCCGGGAAGTTCCTACGAGCAGTACTTC. Based on the CDR3 plus reference TRBV2 and TRBJ2-7, the full variable domain is EPEVTQTPSHQVTQMGQEVILRCVPISNHLYFYWYRQILGQKVEFLVSFYNNEISEKSEIFDDQFSVERPDGSNFTLKIRSTKLEDSAMYFCASTPGSSYEQYFGPGTRLTVT.

Worth noting for this clone: The same CDR3 can be traced to other DNA sequences in this sample. J is TRBJ1-2 and V is TRBV5-4; TRBD1 might be the D (6 bases). V shed 0 bases and J shed 3 bases, with 6 bases lying between them. Germline loops: CDR1 SGHNT, CDR2 YYREEE (reference sequence). The CDR3 consists of 13 residues. Written as DNA, the CDR3 is TGTGCCAGCAGCTTGGACAGGGACTATGGCTACACCTTC. This codes for CASSLDRDYGYTF.

The chain has TRBV2 and TRBJ1-1, with D hard to call. Trimming pared 6 bases from V and 12 bases from J, leaving 20 bases between. The CDR3 loop spans 13 amino acids. In germline, CDR1 is SNHLY, CDR2 FYNNEI. CDR3 protein: CASSTGIREETFF. CDR3 DNA: TGTGCCAGCAGCACCGGGATTAGGGAGGAGACTTTCTTT.